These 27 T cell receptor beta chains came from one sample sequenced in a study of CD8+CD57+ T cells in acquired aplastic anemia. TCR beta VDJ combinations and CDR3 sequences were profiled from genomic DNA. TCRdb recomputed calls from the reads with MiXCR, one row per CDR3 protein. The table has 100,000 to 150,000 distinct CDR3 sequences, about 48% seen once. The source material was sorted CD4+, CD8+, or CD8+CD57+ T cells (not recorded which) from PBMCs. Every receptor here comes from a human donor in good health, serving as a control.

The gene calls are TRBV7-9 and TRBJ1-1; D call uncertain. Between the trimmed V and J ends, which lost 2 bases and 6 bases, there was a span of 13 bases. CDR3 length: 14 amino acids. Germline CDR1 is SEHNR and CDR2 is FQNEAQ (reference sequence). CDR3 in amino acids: CASSLIHALPEAFF. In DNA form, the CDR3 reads TGTGCCAGCAGCTTAATCCATGCTCTTCCTGAAGCTTTCTTT.

This CDR3 is CASKGSSGNTIYF. The CDR3 DNA is TGTGCCAGTAAGGGGAGCTCTGGAAACACCATATATTTT. The V gene is TRBV19, the J gene TRBJ1-3; TRBD1 might be the D (5 bases). CDR1 and CDR2 from the germline V gene are LNHDA and SQIVND (reference sequence). The germline V and J ends were trimmed by 7 bases and 0 bases, with 7 bases remaining between them. This CDR3 spans 13 amino acids.

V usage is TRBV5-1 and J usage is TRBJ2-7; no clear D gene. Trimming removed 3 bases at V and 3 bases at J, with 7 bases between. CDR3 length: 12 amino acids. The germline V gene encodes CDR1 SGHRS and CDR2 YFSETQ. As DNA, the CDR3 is TGCGCCAGCAGCTCCGACGTCTACGAGCAGTACTTC. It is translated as CASSSDVYEQYF.

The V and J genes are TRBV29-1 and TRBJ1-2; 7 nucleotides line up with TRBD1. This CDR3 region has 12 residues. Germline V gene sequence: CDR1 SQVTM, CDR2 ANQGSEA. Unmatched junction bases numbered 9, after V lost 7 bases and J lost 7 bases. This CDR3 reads CSGGTEGTGYTF. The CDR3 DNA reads TGCAGCGGGGGGACAGAAGGGACTGGCTACACCTTC.

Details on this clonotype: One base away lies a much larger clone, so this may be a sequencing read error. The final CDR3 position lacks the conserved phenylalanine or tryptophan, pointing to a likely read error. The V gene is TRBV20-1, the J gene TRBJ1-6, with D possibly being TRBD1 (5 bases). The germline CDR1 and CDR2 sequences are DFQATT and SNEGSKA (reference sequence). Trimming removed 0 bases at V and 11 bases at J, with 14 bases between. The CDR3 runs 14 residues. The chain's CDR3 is CSARDRTMGPPLHL. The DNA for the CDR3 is TGCAGTGCTAGAGATCGAACTATGGGGCCACCCCTCCACCTT.

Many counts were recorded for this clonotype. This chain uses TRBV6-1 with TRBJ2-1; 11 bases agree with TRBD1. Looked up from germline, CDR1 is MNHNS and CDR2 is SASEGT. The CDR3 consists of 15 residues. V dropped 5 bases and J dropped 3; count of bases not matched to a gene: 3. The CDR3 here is CASSRTGGIYNEQFF. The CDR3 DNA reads TGTGCCAGCAGTAGGACAGGGGGCATCTACAATGAGCAGTTCTTC.

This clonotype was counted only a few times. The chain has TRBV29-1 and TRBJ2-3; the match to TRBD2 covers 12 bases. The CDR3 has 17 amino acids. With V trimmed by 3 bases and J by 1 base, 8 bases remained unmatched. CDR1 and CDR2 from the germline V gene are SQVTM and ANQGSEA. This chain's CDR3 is CSVEVDLAGGRTDTQYF. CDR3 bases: TGCAGCGTTGAGGTGGATCTAGCGGGGGGGCGCACAGATACGCAGTATTTT.

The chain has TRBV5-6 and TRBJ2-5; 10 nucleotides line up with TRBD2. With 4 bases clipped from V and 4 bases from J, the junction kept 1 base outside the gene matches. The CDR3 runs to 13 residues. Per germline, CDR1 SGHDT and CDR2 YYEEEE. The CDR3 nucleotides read TGTGCCAGCAGCCAGCGGGGGGGAGAGACCCAGTACTTC. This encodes CASSQRGGETQYF.

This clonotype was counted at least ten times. The CDR3 nucleotides read TGTGCCAGCAGTTACCCCCAAAAAACAGGGGGCTGGCAGCCCCAGCATTTT. This sequence encodes CASSYPQKTGGWQPQHF. The V and J genes are TRBV6-2 or TRBV6-3 and TRBJ1-5; 9 nucleotides match TRBD1. The CDR3 consists of 17 residues. Looked up from germline, CDR1 is MNHEY and CDR2 is SVGEGT. V shed 2 bases and J 7 bases; nucleotides not matched to a gene: 12.

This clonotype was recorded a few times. Written as DNA, the CDR3 is TGCGCCAGCAGCCCCATGGCAGGGGATAACAATGAGCAGTTCTTC. This sequence encodes CASSPMAGDNNEQFF. This chain connects TRBV5-1 to TRBJ2-1, with D possibly being TRBD1 (6 bases). In germline, CDR1 is SGHRS, CDR2 YFSETQ. V was shortened by 4 bases and J by 5 bases, with 16 bases between the two germline ends. The CDR3 spans 15 residues.

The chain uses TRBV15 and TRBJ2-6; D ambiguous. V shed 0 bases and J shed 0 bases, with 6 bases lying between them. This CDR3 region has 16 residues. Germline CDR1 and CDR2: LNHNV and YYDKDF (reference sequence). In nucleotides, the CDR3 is TGTGCCACCAGCAGAGATTCGGGCTCTGGGGCCAACGTCCTGACTTTC. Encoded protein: CATSRDSGSGANVLTF.

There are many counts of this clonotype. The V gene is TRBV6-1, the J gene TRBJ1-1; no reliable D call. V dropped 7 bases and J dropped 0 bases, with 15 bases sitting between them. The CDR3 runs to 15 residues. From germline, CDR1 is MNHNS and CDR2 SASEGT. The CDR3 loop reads CASTPTRGMNTEAFF. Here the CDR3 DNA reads TGTGCCAGCACCCCCACCCGGGGAATGAACACTGAAGCTTTCTTT.

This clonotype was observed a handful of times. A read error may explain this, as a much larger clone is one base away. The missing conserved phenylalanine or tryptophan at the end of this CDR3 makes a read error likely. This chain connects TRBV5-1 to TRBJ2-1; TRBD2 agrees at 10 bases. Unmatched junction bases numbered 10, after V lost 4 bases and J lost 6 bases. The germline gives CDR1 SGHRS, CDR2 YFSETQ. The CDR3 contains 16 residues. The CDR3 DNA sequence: TGCGCCAGCAGCCCGGCCGGGACTAGCGTGTCCAATGAGCAGTTCTCC. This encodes CASSPAGTSVSNEQFS.

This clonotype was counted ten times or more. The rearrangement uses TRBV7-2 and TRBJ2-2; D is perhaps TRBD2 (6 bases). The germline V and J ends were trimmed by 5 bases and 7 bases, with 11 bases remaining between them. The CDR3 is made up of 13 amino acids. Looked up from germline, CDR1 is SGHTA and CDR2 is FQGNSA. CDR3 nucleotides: TGTGCCAGCAGCCGGCGGGACCTCGGGGAGCTGTTTTTT. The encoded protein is CASSRRDLGELFF.

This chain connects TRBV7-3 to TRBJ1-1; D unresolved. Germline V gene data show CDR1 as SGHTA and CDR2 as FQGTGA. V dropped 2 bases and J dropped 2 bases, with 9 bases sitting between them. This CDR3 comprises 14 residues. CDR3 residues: CASSLSGENTEAFF. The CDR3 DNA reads TGTGCCAGCAGCTTATCCGGGGAAAACACTGAAGCTTTCTTT.

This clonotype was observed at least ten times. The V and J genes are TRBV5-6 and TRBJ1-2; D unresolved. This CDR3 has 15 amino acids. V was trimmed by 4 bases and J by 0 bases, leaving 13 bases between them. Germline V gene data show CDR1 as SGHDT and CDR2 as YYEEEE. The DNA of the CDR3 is TGTGCCAGCAGCCCTGGCTGGGGTTCTAACTATGGCTACACCTTC. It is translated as CASSPGWGSNYGYTF.

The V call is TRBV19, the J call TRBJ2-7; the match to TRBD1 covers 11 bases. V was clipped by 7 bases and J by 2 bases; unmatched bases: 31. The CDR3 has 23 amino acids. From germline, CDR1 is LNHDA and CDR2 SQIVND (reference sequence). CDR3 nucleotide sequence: TGTGCCAGTACCAATAAAGAAGGAGGACAGGGGGCGCTGATTAGCCCTGGGACCTACGAGCAGTACTTC. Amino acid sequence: CASTNKEGGQGALISPGTYEQYF. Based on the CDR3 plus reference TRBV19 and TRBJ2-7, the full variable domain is DGGITQSPKYLFRKEGQNVTLSCEQNLNHDAMYWYRQDPGQGLRLIYYSQIVNDFQKGDIAEGYSVSREKKESFPLTVTSAQKNPTAFYLCASTNKEGGQGALISPGTYEQYFGPGTRLTVT.

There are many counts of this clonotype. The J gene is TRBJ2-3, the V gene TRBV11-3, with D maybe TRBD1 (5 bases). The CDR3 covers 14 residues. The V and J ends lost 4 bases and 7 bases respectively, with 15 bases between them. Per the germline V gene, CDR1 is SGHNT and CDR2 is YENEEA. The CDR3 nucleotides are TGTGCCAGCAGCTCAGACAGACAGATTTATACGCAGTATTTT. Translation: CASSSDRQIYTQYF.

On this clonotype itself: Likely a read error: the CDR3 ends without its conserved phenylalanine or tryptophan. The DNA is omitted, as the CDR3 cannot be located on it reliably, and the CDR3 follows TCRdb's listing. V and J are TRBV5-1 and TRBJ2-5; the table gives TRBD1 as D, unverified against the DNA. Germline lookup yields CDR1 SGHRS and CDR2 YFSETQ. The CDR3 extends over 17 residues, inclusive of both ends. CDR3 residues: CASSSGHTGGAKETQCL.

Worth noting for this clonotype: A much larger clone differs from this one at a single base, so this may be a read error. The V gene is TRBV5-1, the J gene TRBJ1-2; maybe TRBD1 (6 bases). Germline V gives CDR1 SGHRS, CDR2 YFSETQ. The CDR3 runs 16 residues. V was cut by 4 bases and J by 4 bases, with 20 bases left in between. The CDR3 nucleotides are TGCGCCAGCAGCCCCCGGGTTTTGGGGGCCAGCTATGGCTACACCTTC. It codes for CASSPRVLGASYGYTF.

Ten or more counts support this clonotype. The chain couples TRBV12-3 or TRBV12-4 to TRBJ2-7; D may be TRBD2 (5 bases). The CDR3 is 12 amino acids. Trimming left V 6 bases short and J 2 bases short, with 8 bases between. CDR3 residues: CASSRGTYEQYF. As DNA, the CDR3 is TGTGCCAGCAGCCGGGGAACCTACGAGCAGTACTTC.

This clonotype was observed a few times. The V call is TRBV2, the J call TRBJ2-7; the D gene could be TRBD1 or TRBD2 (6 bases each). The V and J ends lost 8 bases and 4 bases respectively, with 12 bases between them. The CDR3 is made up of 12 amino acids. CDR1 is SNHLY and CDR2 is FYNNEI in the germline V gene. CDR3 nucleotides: TGTGCCAGCGGAGGGCAGGGGTACGAGCAGTACTTC. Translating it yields CASGGQGYEQYF.

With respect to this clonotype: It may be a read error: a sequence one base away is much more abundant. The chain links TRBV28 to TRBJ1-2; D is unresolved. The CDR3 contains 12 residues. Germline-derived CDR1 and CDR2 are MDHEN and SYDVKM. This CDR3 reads CAGSKPLSGYTF. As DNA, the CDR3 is TGTGCCGGCAGTAAGCCCTTGAGTGGCTACACCTTC.

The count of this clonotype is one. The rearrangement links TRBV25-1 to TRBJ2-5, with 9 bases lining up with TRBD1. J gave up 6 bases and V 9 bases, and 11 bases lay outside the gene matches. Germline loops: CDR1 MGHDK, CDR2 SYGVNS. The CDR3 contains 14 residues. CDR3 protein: CASSTGGVGQTQYF. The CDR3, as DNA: TGTGCCAGTAGTACAGGGGGCGTTGGACAGACCCAGTACTTC.

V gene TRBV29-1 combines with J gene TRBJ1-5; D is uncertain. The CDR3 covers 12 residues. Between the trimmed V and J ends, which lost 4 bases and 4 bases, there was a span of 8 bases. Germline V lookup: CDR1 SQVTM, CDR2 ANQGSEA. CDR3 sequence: CSVGSLNQPQHF. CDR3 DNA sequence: TGCAGCGTTGGCAGCCTAAATCAGCCCCAGCATTTT.

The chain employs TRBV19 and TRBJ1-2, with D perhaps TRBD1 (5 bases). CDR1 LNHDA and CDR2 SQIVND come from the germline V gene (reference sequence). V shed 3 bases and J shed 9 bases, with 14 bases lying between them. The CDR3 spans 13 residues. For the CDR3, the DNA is TGTGCCAGTAGTATGGCAGGGTACGTGAGCTACACCTTC. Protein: CASSMAGYVSYTF.

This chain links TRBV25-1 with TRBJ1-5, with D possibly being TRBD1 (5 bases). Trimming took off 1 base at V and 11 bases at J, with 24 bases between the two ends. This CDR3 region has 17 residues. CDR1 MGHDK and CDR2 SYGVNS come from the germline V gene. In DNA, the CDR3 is TGTGCCAGCAGTGAATCCTCCACCCTAGCGGGGCAAGAGACCCAGCATTTT. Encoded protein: CASSESSTLAGQETQHF.